The 7 T cell receptor beta chains below all came from one sample that was sequenced in a study of PD-L1 blockade in urothelial cancer. Profiled with immunoSEQ multiplex PCR; TCRdb holds only in-frame clones, not every one. The sample holds approximately 80,000 clones; about 81% are singletons and the top ten take around 9.5%. This material consisted of PBMCs, taken around atezolizumab (anti-PD-L1) treatment. The receptors originated from an older man with urothelial cancer.

As DNA, the CDR3 is TGTGCCATCACCGAGGAGGTTCCAGACGGGTTAAGGACCTTC. It is translated as CAITEEVPDGLRTF. This chain connects TRBV10-3 to TRBJ1-2; the D is unclear. This CDR3 spans 14 amino acids. The ends were cut back, 7 bases at V and 14 bases at J, with 26 bases in the middle. CDR1 and CDR2 (germline): ENHRY, SYGVKD.

The rearrangement uses TRBV19 and TRBJ1-1, with 8 nucleotides matching TRBD1. J lost 5 bases, V lost 4 bases, and 3 bases had no gene match. This CDR3 is 13 amino acids long. Germline V gene sequence: CDR1 LNHDA, CDR2 SQIVND (reference sequence). As DNA, the CDR3 is TGTGCCAGTAGTACCAGGACAGGGACTGAAGCTTTCTTT. Its protein is CASSTRTGTEAFF. The full variable domain, completed using reference TRBV19 and TRBJ1-1, is DGGITQSPKYLFRKEGQNVTLSCEQNLNHDAMYWYRQDPGQGLRLIYYSQIVNDFQKGDIAEGYSVSREKKESFPLTVTSAQKNPTAFYLCASSTRTGTEAFFGQGTRLTVV.

This rearrangement joins TRBV15 to TRBJ2-7, with 10 nucleotides matching TRBD2. Germline lookup yields CDR1 LNHNV and CDR2 YYDKDF (reference sequence). This CDR3 region has 15 residues. V gave up 5 bases and J gave up 2 bases; unmatched junction bases: 6. As DNA, the CDR3 is TGTGCCACCAGCTCCCGGACTAGCGGCACCTACGAGCAGTACTTC. This gives the protein CATSSRTSGTYEQYF.

The V call is TRBV5-4, the J call TRBJ1-2, with a tentative D call TRBD1 (6 bases). The V gene's germline CDR1 is SGHNT and CDR2 YYREEE (reference sequence). V lost 3 bases and J lost 0, with 18 bases in between. This CDR3 has 17 residues. The CDR3 coding sequence is TGTGCCAGCAGCTCAATGCAAGACAGGAGCCCTAACTATGGCTACACCTTC. Translating gives CASSSMQDRSPNYGYTF.

The chain combines TRBV4-1 with TRBJ1-1; perhaps TRBD1 as D (5 bases). V lost 1 base, J lost 1 base, and 13 bases lay in between. CDR3 length: 16 amino acids. Germline V gives CDR1 MGHRA, CDR2 YSYEKL. DNA for the CDR3: TGCGCCAGCAGCCAAGGGGTGGGCAGGGCGAACACTGAAGCTTTCTTT. Residues: CASSQGVGRANTEAFF.

This chain joins TRBV5-1 and TRBJ2-1; 8 nucleotides align to TRBD2. The germline V gene has CDR1 SGHRS and CDR2 YFSETQ. J gave up 9 bases and V 7 bases, and 9 bases lay outside the gene matches. CDR3 length equals 13 residues. The DNA for the CDR3 is TGCGCCAGCGGGGACGGGGGGGGCGGTGAGCAGTTCTTC. Translating gives CASGDGGGGEQFF.

V usage is TRBV2 and J usage is TRBJ2-3; 10 bases align to TRBD2. Trimming at V came to 6 bases and at J to 2 bases, leaving 5 bases not matched to a gene. The CDR3 spans 15 residues. The V gene's germline CDR1 is SNHLY and CDR2 FYNNEI. The CDR3 loop is CASRELAGYTDTQYF. The CDR3 DNA reads TGTGCCAGCAGGGAACTAGCGGGGTACACAGATACGCAGTATTTT.